This is a list of T cell receptor beta chains from one sample in a study of beta chain features in type 1 diabetes. This table comes from immunoSEQ multiplex PCR, and its TCRdb copy is limited to in-frame clones, with some not included. The data show more than 95,000 clones, approximately 15% seen once. The sequencing sample was made of central memory CD4+ T cells from blood. The source of these receptors is a man younger than 30 with type 1 diabetes. CDR3s include the opening cysteine and the closing phenylalanine or tryptophan. A D gene is named only where the DNA matches it firmly.

v_call d_call cdr3_aa
TRBV27 . CASSAHGAGDTEAFF
TRBV7-7 TRBD1 CASSLTGSETQYF
TRBV14 TRBD2 CASSQGLAASTDTQYF
TRBV4-3 . CASSQIRSSNIQYF
TRBV19 TRBD2 CASKVRLAGVLSSYNEQFF
TRBV14 . CASSGARF
TRBV2 TRBD1 CASTGQGNTEAFF
TRBV29-1 . CSGGVADTQYF
TRBV14 . CASSQDLNYGYTF
TRBV30 . CAWSPGYTGETQYF
TRBV18 . CASSPLSDTQYF
TRBV29-1 . CSVTDSLGGEKLFF
TRBV28 . CASSSGGGAWQPQHF
TRBV5-1 TRBD1 CASSSDRVVYF
TRBV7-9 . CASSTEGYQETQYF
TRBV25-1 . CASSPVGLYEAFF
TRBV7-2 TRBD1 CASSLQGYEQYF
TRBV2 . CASKVGTSDQPQHF
TRBV7-2 TRBD1 CASSPSGGYEQYF
TRBV4-2 TRBD2 CASSQDGGGLLGTQYF
TRBV9 . CASSVSPEAEAFF
TRBV7-2 TRBD1 CASSSRTGPQETQYF
TRBV7-3 . CASSLGSRGFHSPLHF
TRBV20-1 TRBD1 CSGGQEYGYTF
TRBV30 . CAWRSSGANVLTF
TRBV4-2 . CASSPPQGSNEKLFF
TRBV7-2 TRBD1 CASSPRTGGGKNIQYF
TRBV30 . CAWSRFAEAFF
TRBV7-2 . CASSLYPLEQYF
TRBV14 TRBD2 CASSSWGGTKETQYF
TRBV4-2 TRBD1 CASSPGQGMETQYF
TRBV19 TRBD1 CASQATGGSREQYF
TRBV4-1 TRBD1 CASDAGGAVRTGELFF
TRBV29-1 . CSVENYGYTF
TRBV5-4 TRBD2 CASSLRTSVTTDTQYF
TRBV2 . CASSEDLASQETQYF
TRBV6-5 . CASRTFRGPEAFF